These 26 T cell receptor beta chains were sequenced from one sample in a study of T cell changes during pregnancy in multiple sclerosis. The protocol was immunoSEQ multiplex PCR, while the TCRdb copy is restricted to in-frame clones and leaves out a portion. Of tens of thousands of clones in the sample, about 93% were seen once. This sample comprised CD8+ T cells from peripheral blood mononuclear cells, obtained in the third trimester of pregnancy. The receptors come from a female donor with multiple sclerosis, enrolled in a pregnancy study.

The chain has TRBV7-2 and TRBJ1-4; tentatively, D is TRBD1 (5 bases). Trimming stripped 2 bases from V and 3 bases from J, with 13 bases between. Germline CDR1 SGHTA, CDR2 FQGNSA. The length of the CDR3 is 16 residues. CDR3 sequence reads: CASSLWGRESNEKLFF. DNA for the CDR3: TGTGCCAGCAGCTTATGGGGCAGGGAATCTAATGAAAAACTGTTTTTT.

The chain links TRBV30 to TRBJ2-3; 7 bases align to TRBD2. The V segment lost 1 base and the J segment 1 base; nucleotides outside the gene matches: 2. Germline V gives CDR1 GTSNPN, CDR2 SVGIG (reference sequence). This CDR3 region has 14 residues. CDR3 loop: CAWSGGSGTDTQYF. The CDR3 DNA reads as TGTGCCTGGAGTGGCGGGAGTGGCACAGATACGCAGTATTTT.

This clone showed up just a few times. This CDR3 is also generated by other DNA sequences in the sample. J is TRBJ1-1 and V is TRBV30, with D unresolved. Between the trimmed V and J ends, which lost 0 bases and 2 bases, there was a span of 7 bases. The CDR3 has 13 amino acids. From germline, CDR1 is GTSNPN and CDR2 SVGIG (reference sequence). CDR3 coding DNA: TGTGCCTGGAGTGTAACAGAAAACACTGAAGCTTTCTTT. The encoded protein is CAWSVTENTEAFF.

V and J are TRBV4-1 and TRBJ2-7; possibly TRBD2 for D (6 bases). Germline assignment: CDR1 MGHRA and CDR2 YSYEKL. V was trimmed by 3 bases and J by 4 bases, leaving 10 bases between them. The CDR3 extends over 13 amino acids. DNA of the CDR3: TGCGCCAGCAGCCACGGGGCGGGGTACGAGCAGTACTTC. Translating gives CASSHGAGYEQYF.

This chain connects TRBV5-1 to TRBJ2-7; TRBD2 aligns across 13 bases. The germline V gene has CDR1 SGHRS and CDR2 YFSETQ. This CDR3 contains 16 residues. The V gene end was trimmed by 4 bases and the J gene end by 4 bases; junction bases not matched to a gene: 8. CDR3 loop: CASSPWTSGSKYEQYF. The DNA of the CDR3 is TGCGCCAGCAGCCCCTGGACTAGCGGGAGTAAATACGAGCAGTACTTC. Full variable domain (remainder filled in from reference TRBV5-1 and TRBJ2-7): KAGVTQTPRYLIKTRGQQVTLSCSPISGHRSVSWYQQTPGQGLQFLFEYFSETQRNKGNFPGRFSGRQFSNSRSEMNVSTLELGDSALYLCASSPWTSGSKYEQYFGPGTRLTVT.

DNA for the CDR3: TGTGCCAGCAGTTTAGTACATAGGGACATGAACACTGAAGCTTTCTTT. This codes for CASSLVHRDMNTEAFF. The chain employs TRBV27 and TRBJ1-1, with D tentatively TRBD1 (6 bases). V gave up 2 bases and J gave up 0 bases, with 13 bases separating them. The V gene's germline CDR1 is MNHEY and CDR2 SMNVEV (reference sequence). The CDR3 extends over 16 amino acids.

The chain couples TRBV4-1 to TRBJ1-1; no reliable D call. Looked up from germline, CDR1 is MGHRA and CDR2 is YSYEKL. Trimming took 4 bases from V and 1 from J, leaving 13 bases between them. The CDR3 has 15 residues. CDR3 bases: TGCGCCAGCAGCCCCCAGAGGGCTGGGAACACTGAAGCTTTCTTT. It encodes CASSPQRAGNTEAFF.

This chain uses TRBV6-1 with TRBJ1-5; no definite D call. Germline assignment: CDR1 MNHNS and CDR2 SASEGT. The V gene lost 3 bases and the J gene lost 0 bases, with 15 bases spanning the gap. The CDR3 is 17 amino acids. The CDR3 loop reads CASSDQRTGYSNQPQHF. CDR3 bases: TGTGCCAGCAGTGACCAAAGGACGGGATATAGCAATCAGCCCCAGCATTTT.

J is TRBJ1-4 and V is TRBV2; 9 bases are shared with TRBD1. The ends lost 1 base at V and 8 bases at J; junction bases unmatched: 8. Germline V lookup: CDR1 SNHLY, CDR2 FYNNEI. The CDR3 contains 16 residues. The CDR3 loop reads CASSEVPGTGLEKLFF. CDR3 bases: TGTGCCAGCAGTGAAGTGCCCGGGACAGGGCTCGAAAAACTGTTTTTT.

The chain uses TRBV27 and TRBJ2-2; 8 nucleotides agree with TRBD2. This CDR3 has 16 residues. Losses at the gene ends were 5 bases for V and 3 bases for J; bases not matched to a gene: 8. Germline V gives CDR1 MNHEY, CDR2 SMNVEV (reference sequence). CDR3 sequence (DNA): TGTGCCAGCAGTCCTCAGCGGGAGCGGGACACCGGGGAGCTGTTTTTT. Protein product: CASSPQRERDTGELFF.

The CDR3 protein is CATRQGGQETQYF. The CDR3 bases are TGTGCCACCCGACAAGGAGGGCAAGAGACCCAGTACTTC. This chain connects TRBV2 to TRBJ2-5; weak D call: TRBD2 (6 bases). Germline CDR1 reads SNHLY; CDR2 reads FYNNEI. The ends were cut back, 10 bases at V and 2 bases at J, with 14 bases in the middle. The CDR3 is made up of 13 amino acids.

The chain links TRBV30 to TRBJ2-1; 11 positions agree with TRBD2. Germline V gene sequence: CDR1 GTSNPN, CDR2 SVGIG (reference sequence). This CDR3 region has 16 residues. Losses at the gene ends were 7 bases for V and 0 bases for J; bases not matched to a gene: 8. CDR3 amino acids: CASSGLAESSYNEQFF. CDR3 bases: TGTGCCTCCTCGGGACTAGCGGAAAGCTCCTACAATGAGCAGTTCTTC. The entire variable domain, with the rest obtained from reference TRBV30 and TRBJ2-1, is as follows: SQTIHQWPATLVQPVGSPLSLECTVEGTSNPNLYWYRQAAGRGLQLLFYSVGIGQISSEVPQNLSASRPQDRQFILSSKKLLLSDSGFYLCASSGLAESSYNEQFFGPGTRLTVL.

The genes are TRBV27 and TRBJ1-2, with TRBD1 as a possible D gene (5 bases). The CDR3 contains 13 residues. Trimming cost V 5 bases and J 6 bases, with 13 bases left between them. The germline V gene has CDR1 MNHEY and CDR2 SMNVEV (reference sequence). CDR3: CASSPAGLHGYTF. DNA for the CDR3: TGTGCCAGCAGTCCGGCGGGGCTACATGGCTACACCTTC.

The rearrangement joins TRBV5-4 to TRBJ2-2; D possibly corresponds to TRBD2 (6 bases). The CDR3 totals 15 residues. V gave up 4 bases and J gave up 5 bases, with 15 bases separating them. CDR1 is SGHNT and CDR2 is YYREEE in the germline V gene (reference sequence). CDR3 amino acids: CASSGEVGGTGELFF. CDR3 DNA sequence: TGTGCCAGCAGCGGAGAAGTTGGAGGGACCGGGGAGCTGTTTTTT.

The chain is built from TRBV9 and TRBJ2-7, with 9 positions matching TRBD2. Per germline, CDR1 SGDLS and CDR2 YYNGEE. The J segment lost 5 bases and the V segment lost 3 bases, leaving 9 bases of the junction unmatched. The CDR3 runs to 15 residues. DNA for the CDR3: TGTGCCAGCAGCGCTAGCGGGGCGTTCGCCCACGAGCAGTACTTC. Translating gives CASSASGAFAHEQYF.

The gene calls are TRBV5-1 and TRBJ2-7, with TRBD2 matching 7 bases. V shed 6 bases and J 3 bases; nucleotides not matched to a gene: 3. This CDR3 is 12 amino acids long. CDR1 and CDR2 from the germline V gene are SGHRS and YFSETQ. The CDR3 coding sequence is TGCGCCAGCAACGGGGAGGGCTACGAGCAGTACTTC. Its protein is CASNGEGYEQYF.

The chain carries TRBV10-1 and TRBJ2-6; 8 bases map to TRBD2. The CDR3 contains 16 residues. With V trimmed by 4 bases and J by 0 bases, 2 bases remained unmatched. CDR1 WNHNN and CDR2 SYGVQD come from the germline V gene (reference sequence). DNA for the CDR3: TGCGCCAGCAGTGCGGGAGGGCCCTCTGGGGCCAACGTCCTGACTTTC. This gives the protein CASSAGGPSGANVLTF.

The genes are TRBV19 and TRBJ2-7; D remains ambiguous. CDR1 is LNHDA and CDR2 is SQIVND in the germline V gene (reference sequence). The CDR3 sequence is 11 residues long. Trimming stripped 8 bases from V and 0 bases from J, with 5 bases between. The CDR3 nucleotides are TGTGCCAGTGGCTTCTCCTACGAGCAGTACTTC. It translates to CASGFSYEQYF.

This chain links TRBV7-9 with TRBJ2-7; TRBD2 agrees at 7 bases. The V gene end was trimmed by 1 base and the J gene end by 4 bases; junction bases not matched to a gene: 4. Germline V gene data show CDR1 as SEHNR and CDR2 as FQNEAQ (reference sequence). The CDR3 sequence is 14 residues long. The CDR3 sequence is CASSLEGGPYEQYF. The CDR3 bases are TGTGCCAGCAGCTTAGAGGGAGGGCCGTACGAGCAGTACTTC.

The CDR3 nucleotides read TGTGCCAGCACCGGGAGGGACGTTAATTGCAATGAGCAGTTCTTC. It translates to CASTGRDVNCNEQFF. This sequence joins TRBV2 and TRBJ2-1, with 8 nucleotides matching TRBD2. The CDR3 has 15 residues. V shed 7 bases and J 6 bases; nucleotides not matched to a gene: 11. Germline V CDR1 and CDR2: SNHLY, FYNNEI.

The J gene is TRBJ1-1, the V gene TRBV5-1; 10 positions match TRBD1. This CDR3 contains 15 residues. V was clipped by 4 bases and J by 2 bases; unmatched bases: 5. Germline V CDR1 and CDR2: SGHRS, YFSETQ. CDR3 sequence (DNA): TGCGCCAGCAGCCCGGGGACAGGGGCTAACACTGAAGCTTTCTTT. This encodes CASSPGTGANTEAFF.

The chain combines TRBV25-1 with TRBJ2-7; TRBD1 might be the D (6 bases). V gave up 5 bases and J gave up 5 bases, with 19 bases separating them. Germline CDR1 is MGHDK and CDR2 is SYGVNS. This CDR3 has 15 residues. The CDR3 coding sequence is TGTGCCAGCAGTTACGGTGGGGGCGAAATAAACGAGCAGTACTTC. Translation gives CASSYGGGEINEQYF.

This clone was counted between two and nine times. The rearrangement joins TRBV19 to TRBJ1-1; TRBD1 is a possible D gene (6 bases). CDR1 LNHDA and CDR2 SQIVND come from the germline V gene (reference sequence). Trimming pared 5 bases from V and 4 bases from J, leaving 14 bases between. The CDR3 totals 14 residues. The CDR3 DNA is TGTGCCAGTAGTGAGGACAGTTTCGGCACTGAAGCTTTCTTT. Translating gives CASSEDSFGTEAFF.

This clone was counted between two and nine times. The same CDR3 also results from other DNA sequences found in this sample. V usage is TRBV27 and J usage is TRBJ2-7, with 7 bases lining up with TRBD1. The CDR3 totals 13 residues. Per the germline V gene, CDR1 is MNHEY and CDR2 is SMNVEV (reference sequence). J lost 2 bases, V lost 8 bases, and 6 bases had no gene match. CDR3 in amino acids: CASSPGTAYEQYF. CDR3 DNA sequence: TGTGCCAGCTCCCCCGGGACAGCCTACGAGCAGTACTTC.

This clone was observed once. CDR3 bases: TGTGCCAGCAGCCCTTATGGCTCAGGCTACTCTGGAAACACCATATATTTT. This translates into CASSPYGSGYSGNTIYF. V and J are TRBV9 and TRBJ1-3; D not resolved. Trimming left V 4 bases short and J 0 bases short, with 17 bases between. This CDR3 region has 17 residues. Germline V gives CDR1 SGDLS, CDR2 YYNGEE.

The chain joins TRBV7-9 to TRBJ2-1; unclear D gene. The CDR3 runs 13 residues. Germline assignment: CDR1 SEHNR and CDR2 FQNEAQ (reference sequence). With 6 bases removed from V and 10 bases from J, the gap between germline ends came to 16 bases. The CDR3 bases are TGTGCCAGCAGTTCCACTGCGGTAACCGAGCAGTTCTTC. It codes for CASSSTAVTEQFF.